The 18 T cell receptor beta chains reported below all come from one sample, sequenced in a study of T cell responses to AZD1222 COVID-19 vaccine. Clones were sequenced by immunoSEQ multiplex PCR, and TCRdb holds only the in-frame ones, with some missing. The sample includes 50,000 to 65,000 clones, 75% to 95% of them seen just once. Material: peripheral blood, obtained 28 days after the second dose of the MenACWY control vaccine. Receptors originate from an adult who received the MenACWY meningococcal vaccine as a control.

The J gene is TRBJ1-6, the V gene TRBV5-1; perhaps TRBD1 as D (5 bases). Germline CDR1 reads SGHRS; CDR2 reads YFSETQ. The CDR3 totals 14 residues. Trimming removed 4 bases at V and 9 bases at J, with 14 bases between. The DNA for the CDR3 is TGCGCCAGCAGCGAAGGGGTGGGGGGTTCACCCCTCCACTTT. It yields the protein CASSEGVGGSPLHF.

The rearrangement links TRBV6-1 to TRBJ1-2; D call uncertain. V was cut by 2 bases and J by 6 bases, with 16 bases left in between. CDR1 MNHNS and CDR2 SASEGT come from the germline V gene. The CDR3 sequence is 15 residues long. CDR3 DNA: TGTGCCAGCAGTGAATGGGCGACGGCCTCCCATGGCTACACCTTC. Translated: CASSEWATASHGYTF.

This chain joins TRBV5-1 and TRBJ2-7; 7 positions match TRBD1. Germline V gene sequence: CDR1 SGHRS, CDR2 YFSETQ. The CDR3 runs to 17 residues. J gave up 0 bases and V 0 bases, and 9 bases lay outside the gene matches. The CDR3 DNA reads TGCGCCAGCAGCTTGGAGGGGGCTTCACTTTTCTCCTACGAGCAGTACTTC. Translating it yields CASSLEGASLFSYEQYF.

The chain joins TRBV6-5 to TRBJ2-1; 7 bases are shared with TRBD1. The CDR3 covers 14 residues. V dropped 7 bases and J dropped 6; count of bases not matched to a gene: 9. CDR1 is MNHEY and CDR2 is SVGAGI in the germline V gene. The CDR3 region has the DNA TGTGCCAGCACCGAAGGGGGCTCGGGCAATGAGCAGTTCTTC. Its protein is CASTEGGSGNEQFF.

This chain links TRBV7-2 with TRBJ1-5; D is ambiguous. Trimming cost V 2 bases and J 5 bases, with 7 bases left between them. Germline V gives CDR1 SGHTA, CDR2 FQGNSA. The CDR3 loop spans 13 amino acids. DNA of the CDR3: TGTGCCAGCAGCTTAAAAAGGCATCAGCCCCAGCATTTT. Translating it yields CASSLKRHQPQHF.

The CDR3 sequence is CSPSVNNEQFF. CDR3 DNA sequence: TGCAGTCCTTCCGTAAACAATGAGCAGTTCTTC. This chain joins TRBV20-1 and TRBJ2-1; D is unclear. The germline CDR1 and CDR2 sequences are DFQATT and SNEGSKA (reference sequence). The V end was cut by 8 bases, the J end by 5 bases, with 10 bases between. The CDR3 runs to 11 residues.

This chain joins TRBV10-2 and TRBJ2-3; D is perhaps TRBD2 (6 bases). There are 15 residues in the CDR3. Germline CDR1 WSHSY, CDR2 SAAADI. Trimming removed 8 bases from V and 1 base from J, with 16 bases in between. CDR3 protein: CASGDSRGGTDTQYF. The CDR3 coding sequence is TGCGCCAGCGGGGACTCCCGTGGGGGCACAGATACGCAGTATTTT.

The chain combines TRBV12-5 with TRBJ1-2, with D uncertain. The V end was cut by 3 bases, the J end by 4 bases, with 9 bases between. CDR1 is LGHNT, CDR2 FRNRAP, per germline. The CDR3 extends over 13 amino acids. The CDR3 coding sequence is TGTGCTAGTGGTTTAATCCAGGTCTATGGCTACACCTTC. Its protein product is CASGLIQVYGYTF.

The rearrangement joins TRBV9 to TRBJ2-1; 13 bases match TRBD2. The CDR3 is 16 residues long. V was clipped by 4 bases and J by 8 bases; unmatched bases: 9. The germline V gene has CDR1 SGDLS and CDR2 YYNGEE. The CDR3 is CASSPTSGRALDEQFF. CDR3 nucleotide sequence: TGTGCCAGCAGCCCTACTAGCGGGAGGGCCTTGGATGAGCAGTTCTTC.

The chain employs TRBV6-5 and TRBJ1-5; D is unresolved. CDR3 length: 14 residues. CDR1 is MNHEY, CDR2 SVGAGI, per germline. Trimming left V 7 bases short and J 3 bases short, with 13 bases between. The CDR3 here is CASNLGDPNQPQHF. The DNA for the CDR3 is TGTGCCAGCAATCTCGGTGACCCCAATCAGCCCCAGCATTTT.

CDR3 amino acids: CASSLGGDYGYTF. The CDR3 region has the DNA TGTGCCAGCAGTTTAGGAGGGGACTATGGCTACACCTTC. The chain couples TRBV12-3 or TRBV12-4 to TRBJ1-2, with a weak D call TRBD1 (5 bases). Trimming took off 1 base at V and 3 bases at J, with 6 bases between the two ends. The CDR3 runs 13 residues.

This clone was detected once. V is TRBV30 and J is TRBJ1-3; TRBD1 matches at 12 bases. Germline CDR1 reads GTSNPN; CDR2 reads SVGIG (reference sequence). After removal of 3 bases from V and 5 bases from J, the junction contained 8 bases not matched to a gene. This CDR3 region has 16 residues. The CDR3 coding sequence is TGTGCCTGGAGACCGGGACAGGGGGCTTCTAGAAACACCATATATTTT. Translated: CAWRPGQGASRNTIYF.

This chain links TRBV5-6 with TRBJ1-2; no clear D gene. Germline loops: CDR1 SGHDT, CDR2 YYEEEE. The CDR3 consists of 12 residues. Trimming left V 0 bases short and J 7 bases short, with 7 bases between. The CDR3 is CASSLGDSGYTF. The CDR3 region has the DNA TGTGCCAGCAGCTTGGGAGATTCTGGCTACACCTTC.

This chain connects TRBV28 to TRBJ1-6; TRBD1 is a possible D gene (5 bases). The CDR3 runs to 20 residues. CDR1 and CDR2 (germline): MDHEN, SYDVKM. V was cut by 2 bases and J by 0 bases, with 20 bases left in between. The CDR3 region is CASSLRVLSPGGSYNSPLHF. CDR3 DNA: TGTGCCAGCAGTTTACGAGTCCTCAGCCCGGGGGGCTCCTATAATTCACCCCTCCACTTT. Full variable domain (outside the CDR3, taken from reference TRBV28 and TRBJ1-6): DVKVTQSSRYLVKRTGEKVFLECVQDMDHENMFWYRQDPGLGLRLIYFSYDVKMKEKGDIPEGYSVSREKKERFSLILESASTNQTSMYLCASSLRVLSPGGSYNSPLHFGNGTRLTVT.

Concerning this clone itself: Other DNA variants within this sample encode the same CDR3. This chain uses TRBV7-2 with TRBJ2-2, with D possibly TRBD1 on 6 matching bases. This CDR3 is built from 14 residues. Germline assignment: CDR1 SGHTA and CDR2 FQGNSA. V was shortened by 5 bases and J by 4 bases, with 11 bases between the two germline ends. CDR3 sequence reads: CASSGQSRTGELFF. CDR3 bases: TGTGCCAGCAGCGGACAGAGCCGCACCGGGGAGCTGTTTTTT.

The gene calls are TRBV28 and TRBJ2-7, with D possibly being TRBD1 or TRBD2 (5 bases each). This CDR3 has 13 amino acids. The germline CDR1 and CDR2 sequences are MDHEN and SYDVKM. Trimming took 7 bases from V and 3 from J, leaving 13 bases between them. CDR3 in amino acids: CASTGAPNYEQYF. The DNA for the CDR3 is TGTGCCAGCACCGGGGCCCCGAACTACGAGCAGTACTTC.

This sequence joins TRBV27 and TRBJ1-2; D unclear. Trimming shortened V by 2 bases and J by 5 bases, and 9 bases separated the two germline ends. The CDR3 loop spans 13 amino acids. Germline CDR1 MNHEY, CDR2 SMNVEV (reference sequence). CDR3 residues: CASSLGVGYGYTF. The CDR3 DNA reads TGTGCCAGCAGTTTAGGGGTGGGGTATGGCTACACCTTC.

J is TRBJ2-1 and V is TRBV19; TRBD2 is a possible D gene (6 bases). Trimming pared 7 bases from V and 5 bases from J, leaving 21 bases between. The germline gives CDR1 LNHDA, CDR2 SQIVND (reference sequence). This CDR3 has 16 amino acids. Written as DNA, the CDR3 is TGTGCCAGTAATCACCAGGGCGCGGGAATAAACAATGAGCAGTTCTTC. Amino acids: CASNHQGAGINNEQFF. The full variable domain, with the rest looked up from reference TRBV19 and TRBJ2-1, is DGGITQSPKYLFRKEGQNVTLSCEQNLNHDAMYWYRQDPGQGLRLIYYSQIVNDFQKGDIAEGYSVSREKKESFPLTVTSAQKNPTAFYLCASNHQGAGINNEQFFGPGTRLTVL.